Included here is one TCR beta chain sequence, with context. This specimen comes from a study of cytomegalovirus exposure and HLA in healthy donors. Repertoires were generated with immunoSEQ multiplex PCR, while TCRdb's copy carries only in-frame clones and drops some. The repertoire holds around 150,000 clones, with around four fifths as singletons. CDR3 size: 15 residues. CDR1 SGHRS and CDR2 YFSETQ come from the germline V gene. Trimming cost V 5 bases and J 6 bases; bases outside gene matches: 13. Sequencing was performed on PBMCs. This chain links TRBV5-1 with TRBJ1-2; 7 positions agree with TRBD1. This receptor was identified in a young man in good health and CMV-seropositive. The CDR3 here is CASRRGEGAGDGYTF. The CDR3 region has the DNA TGCGCCAGCAGGAGGGGAGAGGGGGCTGGAGATGGCTACACCTTC. The full variable domain, in which reference TRBV5-1 and TRBJ1-2 provide the parts outside the CDR3, is KAGVTQTPRYLIKTRGQQVTLSCSPISGHRSVSWYQQTPGQGLQFLFEYFSETQRNKGNFPGRFSGRQFSNSRSEMNVSTLELGDSALYLCASRRGEGAGDGYTFGSGTRLTVV.